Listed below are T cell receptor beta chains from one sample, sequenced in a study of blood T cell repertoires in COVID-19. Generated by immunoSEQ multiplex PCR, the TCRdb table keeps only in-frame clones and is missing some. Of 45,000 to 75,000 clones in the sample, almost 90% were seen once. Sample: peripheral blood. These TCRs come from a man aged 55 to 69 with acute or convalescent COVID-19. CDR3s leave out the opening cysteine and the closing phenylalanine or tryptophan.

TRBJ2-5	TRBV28	ASSPDRGRETQY
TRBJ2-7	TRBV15	ATSRPPSVRDPYEQY
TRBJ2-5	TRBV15	ATSTGTSGLWETQY
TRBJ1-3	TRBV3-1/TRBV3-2	ASSQDGRFAGNTIY
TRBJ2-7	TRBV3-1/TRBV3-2	ASSLLAGPHEQY
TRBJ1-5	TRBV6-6	ASSYSTRQPQH
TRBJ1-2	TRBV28	ASSLGGTGGYT
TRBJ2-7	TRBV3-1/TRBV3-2	ASSQRGRVNEQY
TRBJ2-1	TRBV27	ASSFRVRDRGGNEQF
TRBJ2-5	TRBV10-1	ASSETSGSMGETQY
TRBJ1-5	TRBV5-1	ASSLGNPGVQPQH
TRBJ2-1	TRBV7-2	ASSPGLRRSYNEQF
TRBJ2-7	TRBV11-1	ASSPYSSYEQY
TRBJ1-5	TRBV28	ASRDDRSRAQH
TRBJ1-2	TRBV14	ASSQDLGVLGGGYT
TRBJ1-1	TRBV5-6	ASSSRGRGPEAF
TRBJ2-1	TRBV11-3	ASSSDRGYNEQF
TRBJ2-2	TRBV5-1	ASSSLVTGELF
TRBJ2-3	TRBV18	ASARPGGSTDTQY
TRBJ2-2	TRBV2	ASSVQLAATRELF
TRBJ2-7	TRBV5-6	ASSLDGRGVSYEQY
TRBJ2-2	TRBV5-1	ASRQDSGTNTGELF